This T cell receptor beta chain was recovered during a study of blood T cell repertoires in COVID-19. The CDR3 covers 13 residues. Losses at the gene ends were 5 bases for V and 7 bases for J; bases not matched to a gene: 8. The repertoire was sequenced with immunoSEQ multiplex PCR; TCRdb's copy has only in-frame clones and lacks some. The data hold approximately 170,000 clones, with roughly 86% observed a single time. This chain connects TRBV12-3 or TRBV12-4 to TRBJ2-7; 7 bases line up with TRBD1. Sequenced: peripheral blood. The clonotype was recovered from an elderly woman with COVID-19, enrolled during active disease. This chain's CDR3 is CASSTNRGQEQYF. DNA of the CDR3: TGTGCCAGCAGTACGAACAGGGGTCAAGAGCAGTACTTC.